This is a list of T cell receptor beta chains from one sample in a study of blood T cell repertoires in COVID-19. The table came from immunoSEQ multiplex PCR; TCRdb's copy has only in-frame clones and leaves some out. The profile shows approximately 220,000 clones, 83% of them singletons. Material: PBMCs or T cells enriched from blood (not recorded which). The receptor set was obtained from a woman aged 45-60 years who had been exposed to COVID-19. CDR3s include the opening cysteine and the closing phenylalanine or tryptophan. A D gene is named only where the DNA matches it firmly. The size entry is marked missing in some rows and otherwise reads once, few, many or a size class.

D gene: TRBD1
clone size: NA
CDR3 length: 16
V gene: TRBV6-2/TRBV6-3
J gene: TRBJ1-6
CDR3 protein: CASSSPGQGSNSPLHF
CDR3 DNA: TGTGCCAGCAGTTCACCGGGACAGGGGTCGAATTCACCCCTCCACTTT

D gene: TRBD2
clone size: NA
CDR3 length: 18
V gene: TRBV6-2/TRBV6-3
J gene: TRBJ2-3
CDR3 protein: CASSPRPFLAGGTDTQYF
CDR3 DNA: TGTGCCAGCAGTCCGCGACCCTTCCTAGCGGGGGGCACAGATACGCAGTATTTT

D gene: NA
clone size: NA
CDR3 length: 15
V gene: TRBV15
J gene: TRBJ1-1
CDR3 protein: CATSRDPGDHTEAFF
CDR3 DNA: TGTGCCACCAGCAGAGATCCAGGGGATCACACTGAAGCTTTCTTT

D gene: NA
clone size: NA
CDR3 length: 14
V gene: TRBV27
J gene: TRBJ1-1
CDR3 protein: CASSPQARNTEAFF
CDR3 DNA: TGTGCCAGCAGTCCCCAGGCGAGGAACACTGAAGCTTTCTTT

D gene: NA
clone size: NA
CDR3 length: 14
V gene: TRBV28
J gene: TRBJ1-1
CDR3 protein: CASSFTQGTTEAFF
CDR3 DNA: TGTGCCAGCAGTTTCACCCAGGGCACCACTGAAGCTTTCTTT

D gene: NA
clone size: NA
CDR3 length: 14
V gene: TRBV19
J gene: TRBJ1-5
CDR3 protein: CASSHTGSNQPQHF
CDR3 DNA: TGTGCCAGTAGTCACACAGGGAGCAATCAGCCCCAGCATTTT

D gene: NA
clone size: once
CDR3 length: 16
V gene: TRBV27
J gene: TRBJ1-1
CDR3 protein: CASRFIGGGIITEAFF
CDR3 DNA: TGTGCCAGCAGATTCATCGGGGGGGGAATAATCACTGAAGCTTTCTTT

D gene: NA
clone size: NA
CDR3 length: 11
V gene: TRBV5-1
J gene: TRBJ1-1
CDR3 protein: CASRLDREAFF
CDR3 DNA: TGCGCCAGCAGATTGGACAGAGAAGCTTTCTTT

D gene: NA
clone size: NA
CDR3 length: 13
V gene: TRBV18
J gene: TRBJ2-7
CDR3 protein: CASSPGDLGEQYF
CDR3 DNA: TGTGCCAGCTCACCCGGGGATCTGGGCGAGCAGTACTTC

D gene: NA
clone size: NA
CDR3 length: 11
V gene: TRBV5-6
J gene: TRBJ1-1
CDR3 protein: CASSYGPEAFF
CDR3 DNA: TGTGCCAGCTCCTACGGTCCTGAAGCTTTCTTT

D gene: NA
clone size: NA
CDR3 length: 16
V gene: TRBV5-5
J gene: TRBJ2-3
CDR3 protein: CASSRMRGGSTDTQYF
CDR3 DNA: TGTGCCAGCAGCCGGATGAGGGGGGGAAGCACAGATACGCAGTATTTT

D gene: TRBD1
clone size: NA
CDR3 length: 17
V gene: TRBV15
J gene: TRBJ2-2
CDR3 protein: CATSPPTGQGKGGELFF
CDR3 DNA: TGTGCCACCAGCCCGCCGACCGGACAGGGGAAAGGCGGGGAGCTGTTTTTT

D gene: TRBD1
clone size: NA
CDR3 length: 16
V gene: TRBV5-1
J gene: TRBJ2-7
CDR3 protein: CASSYRGQGYPYEQYF
CDR3 DNA: TGCGCCAGCAGCTACCGAGGACAGGGCTACCCTTACGAGCAGTACTTC

D gene: TRBD1
clone size: NA
CDR3 length: 19
V gene: TRBV28
J gene: TRBJ1-3
CDR3 protein: CASSPGTGFLHPRGNTIYF
CDR3 DNA: TGTGCCAGCAGTCCCGGGACAGGTTTCCTCCACCCCCGAGGAAACACCATATATTTT

D gene: TRBD1
clone size: NA
CDR3 length: 15
V gene: TRBV5-4
J gene: TRBJ1-1
CDR3 protein: CASSPGGAGGTEAFF
CDR3 DNA: TGTGCCAGCAGCCCGGGAGGGGCAGGGGGTACTGAAGCTTTCTTT

D gene: NA
clone size: few
CDR3 length: 15
V gene: TRBV5-8
J gene: TRBJ2-3
CDR3 protein: CASSLRGQRTDTQYF
CDR3 DNA: TGTGCCAGCAGCTTGCGAGGACAGAGGACAGATACGCAGTATTTT

D gene: TRBD1
clone size: NA
CDR3 length: 13
V gene: TRBV12-3/TRBV12-4
J gene: TRBJ1-3
CDR3 protein: CASRDSQGNTIYF
CDR3 DNA: TGTGCCAGTCGGGACAGTCAGGGAAACACCATATATTTT

D gene: TRBD2
clone size: NA
CDR3 length: 14
V gene: TRBV20-1
J gene: TRBJ2-7
CDR3 protein: CSASLAGGPYEQYF
CDR3 DNA: TGCAGTGCTAGTCTAGCGGGGGGGCCTTACGAGCAGTACTTC

D gene: TRBD2
clone size: NA
CDR3 length: 15
V gene: TRBV9
J gene: TRBJ2-5
CDR3 protein: CASSATSGDQETQYF
CDR3 DNA: TGTGCCAGCAGCGCGACTAGCGGGGATCAAGAGACCCAGTACTTC

D gene: TRBD1
clone size: NA
CDR3 length: 13
V gene: TRBV7-9
J gene: TRBJ2-7
CDR3 protein: CASSRVQGQGQYF
CDR3 DNA: TGTGCCAGCAGTCGCGTACAGGGGCAGGGGCAGTACTTC

D gene: NA
clone size: NA
CDR3 length: 11
V gene: TRBV12-3/TRBV12-4
J gene: TRBJ1-2
CDR3 protein: CASSSDYGYTF
CDR3 DNA: TGTGCCAGCAGTTCTGACTATGGCTACACCTTC

D gene: NA
clone size: NA
CDR3 length: 15
V gene: TRBV7-7
J gene: TRBJ2-5
CDR3 protein: CASSPLGGDEETQYF
CDR3 DNA: TGTGCCAGCAGCCCCCTAGGGGGGGATGAAGAGACCCAGTACTTC

D gene: NA
clone size: few
CDR3 length: 11
V gene: TRBV5-1
J gene: TRBJ1-1
CDR3 protein: CASTSQSEAFF
CDR3 DNA: TGCGCCAGCACGAGCCAATCCGAAGCTTTCTTT

D gene: TRBD1
clone size: NA
CDR3 length: 14
V gene: TRBV5-1
J gene: TRBJ1-4
CDR3 protein: CASSSDRVNEKLFF
CDR3 DNA: TGCGCCAGCAGCTCTGACAGGGTAAATGAAAAACTGTTTTTT

D gene: NA
clone size: NA
CDR3 length: 12
V gene: TRBV12-5
J gene: TRBJ2-1
CDR3 protein: CASGGGMNEQFF
CDR3 DNA: TGTGCTAGTGGGGGGGGTATGAATGAGCAGTTCTTC

D gene: NA
clone size: NA
CDR3 length: 13
V gene: TRBV19
J gene: TRBJ1-1
CDR3 protein: CASSINTNTEAFF
CDR3 DNA: TGTGCCAGTAGTATAAATACAAACACTGAAGCTTTCTTT

D gene: NA
clone size: NA
CDR3 length: 12
V gene: TRBV6-6
J gene: TRBJ1-2
CDR3 protein: CASSPGLGGYTF
CDR3 DNA: TGTGCCAGCAGCCCCGGACTGGGTGGCTACACCTTC

D gene: NA
clone size: NA
CDR3 length: 13
V gene: TRBV6-1
J gene: TRBJ2-7
CDR3 protein: CASSENPGSEQYF
CDR3 DNA: TGTGCCAGCAGTGAAAATCCGGGGAGCGAGCAGTACTTC

D gene: TRBD1
clone size: NA
CDR3 length: 16
V gene: TRBV27
J gene: TRBJ2-7
CDR3 protein: CASSRGQALPTYEQYF
CDR3 DNA: TGTGCCAGCAGTAGGGGACAGGCCCTGCCTACCTACGAGCAGTACTTC

D gene: NA
clone size: NA
CDR3 length: 11
V gene: TRBV10-2
J gene: TRBJ2-5
CDR3 protein: CASTQGETQYF
CDR3 DNA: TGCGCCAGCACCCAGGGAGAGACCCAGTACTTC

D gene: TRBD1
clone size: NA
CDR3 length: 16
V gene: TRBV9
J gene: TRBJ1-2
CDR3 protein: CASRDDRTGRRYGYTF
CDR3 DNA: TGTGCCAGCAGAGACGATCGGACAGGGCGGCGGTATGGCTACACCTTC

D gene: TRBD1
clone size: NA
CDR3 length: 15
V gene: TRBV3-1/TRBV3-2
J gene: TRBJ2-7
CDR3 protein: CASSPSDRASYEQYF
CDR3 DNA: TGTGCCAGCAGCCCATCAGACAGGGCCTCCTACGAGCAGTACTTC

D gene: NA
clone size: few
CDR3 length: 13
V gene: TRBV30
J gene: TRBJ1-1
CDR3 protein: CAWEDSVNTEAFF
CDR3 DNA: TGTGCCTGGGAAGACAGTGTAAACACTGAAGCTTTCTTT

D gene: TRBD2
clone size: once
CDR3 length: 13
V gene: TRBV7-9
J gene: TRBJ2-1
CDR3 protein: CASSLGLAGEQFF
CDR3 DNA: TGTGCCAGCAGCCTGGGACTAGCTGGTGAGCAGTTCTTC

D gene: TRBD2
clone size: many
CDR3 length: 15
V gene: TRBV15
J gene: TRBJ2-7
CDR3 protein: CATSREGGGAYEQYF
CDR3 DNA: TGTGCCACCAGCAGAGAAGGCGGGGGGGCGTACGAGCAGTACTTC

D gene: TRBD1
clone size: once
CDR3 length: 15
V gene: TRBV23-1
J gene: TRBJ2-7
CDR3 protein: CASSPGQGERYEQYF
CDR3 DNA: TGCGCCAGCAGTCCAGGACAGGGTGAAAGGTACGAGCAGTACTTC

D gene: NA
clone size: NA
CDR3 length: 12
V gene: TRBV10-1
J gene: TRBJ2-7
CDR3 protein: CASSEGAASQYF
CDR3 DNA: TGCGCCAGCAGTGAGGGGGCGGCCTCGCAGTACTTC

D gene: NA
clone size: NA
CDR3 length: 15
V gene: TRBV6-5
J gene: TRBJ1-2
CDR3 protein: CASSSPGQTFYGYTF
CDR3 DNA: TGTGCCAGCAGTTCTCCAGGACAGACATTCTATGGCTACACCTTC

D gene: NA
clone size: NA
CDR3 length: 15
V gene: TRBV5-8
J gene: TRBJ1-1
CDR3 protein: CASRRDRTGETEAFF
CDR3 DNA: TGTGCCAGCAGGCGTGACAGGACTGGAGAAACTGAAGCTTTCTTT

D gene: NA
clone size: NA
CDR3 length: 13
V gene: TRBV7-9
J gene: TRBJ1-1
CDR3 protein: CASSFLGYTEAFF
CDR3 DNA: TGTGCCAGCAGCTTTCTCGGGTACACTGAAGCTTTCTTT

D gene: TRBD2
clone size: NA
CDR3 length: 15
V gene: TRBV19
J gene: TRBJ2-3
CDR3 protein: CASKEAGGMTDTQYF
CDR3 DNA: TGTGCCAGTAAAGAAGCGGGGGGGATGACAGATACGCAGTATTTT

D gene: TRBD2
clone size: NA
CDR3 length: 15
V gene: TRBV19
J gene: TRBJ2-5
CDR3 protein: CASRRRGADQETQYF
CDR3 DNA: TGTGCCAGCCGCCGGCGGGGGGCGGATCAAGAGACCCAGTACTTC

D gene: NA
clone size: NA
CDR3 length: 11
V gene: TRBV20-1
J gene: TRBJ1-2
CDR3 protein: CSERDNDGYTF
CDR3 DNA: TGCAGCGAAAGGGACAACGATGGCTACACCTTC

D gene: NA
clone size: NA
CDR3 length: 15
V gene: TRBV9
J gene: TRBJ2-1
CDR3 protein: CASSLRGLLHNEQFF
CDR3 DNA: TGTGCCAGCAGCCTCAGGGGTTTGCTACACAATGAGCAGTTCTTC

D gene: NA
clone size: NA
CDR3 length: 19
V gene: TRBV3-1/TRBV3-2
J gene: TRBJ1-2
CDR3 protein: CASKGRLSIDRLSNYGYTF
CDR3 DNA: TGTGCCAGCAAGGGGCGTCTGTCAATTGACAGACTGAGTAACTATGGCTACACCTTC

D gene: NA
clone size: NA
CDR3 length: 13
V gene: TRBV3-1/TRBV3-2
J gene: TRBJ2-7
CDR3 protein: CASSDTATYEQYF
CDR3 DNA: TGTGCCAGCAGCGATACAGCTACCTACGAGCAGTACTTC

D gene: TRBD1
clone size: NA
CDR3 length: 16
V gene: TRBV10-3
J gene: TRBJ2-2
CDR3 protein: CAISETQGMNTGELFF
CDR3 DNA: TGTGCCATCAGTGAGACACAGGGGATGAACACCGGGGAGCTGTTTTTT

D gene: NA
clone size: NA
CDR3 length: 14
V gene: TRBV6-5
J gene: TRBJ2-1
CDR3 protein: CASSYEGHYNEQFF
CDR3 DNA: TGTGCCAGCAGTTACGAGGGACATTACAATGAGCAGTTCTTC

D gene: TRBD1
clone size: NA
CDR3 length: 14
V gene: TRBV5-1
J gene: TRBJ2-3
CDR3 protein: CASTTGQGTDTQYF
CDR3 DNA: TGCGCCAGCACCACCGGACAGGGAACAGATACGCAGTATTTT

D gene: NA
clone size: NA
CDR3 length: 14
V gene: TRBV5-4
J gene: TRBJ2-3
CDR3 protein: CASSQTGKGDTQYF
CDR3 DNA: TGTGCCAGCAGCCAGACAGGCAAAGGCGATACGCAGTATTTT

D gene: NA
clone size: NA
CDR3 length: 16
V gene: TRBV6-6
J gene: TRBJ1-2
CDR3 protein: CASSLTRPPGGYGYTF
CDR3 DNA: TGTGCCAGCAGTCTCACCCGACCCCCGGGGGGCTATGGCTACACCTTC

D gene: NA
clone size: few
CDR3 length: 15
V gene: TRBV7-9
J gene: TRBJ1-1
CDR3 protein: CASSLGVGPNTEAFF
CDR3 DNA: TGTGCCAGCAGCTTAGGGGTGGGGCCAAACACTGAAGCTTTCTTT

D gene: TRBD2
clone size: NA
CDR3 length: 16
V gene: TRBV13
J gene: TRBJ2-1
CDR3 protein: CASSLTSGGWYNEQFF
CDR3 DNA: TGTGCCAGCAGCTTGACTAGCGGGGGGTGGTACAATGAGCAGTTCTTC

D gene: TRBD1
clone size: once
CDR3 length: 17
V gene: TRBV19
J gene: TRBJ2-5
CDR3 protein: CASSMTGQGFAGETQYF
CDR3 DNA: TGTGCCAGTAGTATGACGGGACAGGGTTTTGCTGGAGAGACCCAGTACTTC

D gene: NA
clone size: NA
CDR3 length: 13
V gene: TRBV28
J gene: TRBJ2-2
CDR3 protein: CASKVGGTGELFF
CDR3 DNA: TGTGCCAGCAAGGTTGGGGGGACCGGGGAGCTGTTTTTT

D gene: NA
clone size: NA
CDR3 length: 12
V gene: TRBV3-1/TRBV3-2
J gene: TRBJ1-1
CDR3 protein: CASTRGSTEAFF
CDR3 DNA: TGTGCCAGCACCCGGGGATCCACTGAAGCTTTCTTT

D gene: NA
clone size: NA
CDR3 length: 12
V gene: TRBV12-3/TRBV12-4
J gene: TRBJ1-1
CDR3 protein: CASSQGRTEAFF
CDR3 DNA: TGTGCCAGCAGTCAGGGTCGCACTGAAGCTTTCTTT

D gene: TRBD1
clone size: NA
CDR3 length: 15
V gene: TRBV18
J gene: TRBJ1-4
CDR3 protein: CASSRGTGGDEKLFF
CDR3 DNA: TGTGCCAGCTCTAGAGGGACAGGGGGCGACGAAAAACTGTTTTTT